This record concerns one TCR beta chain sequence. Germline CDR1 is SGHDT and CDR2 is YYEEEE. The CDR3 totals 16 residues. V lost 7 bases, J lost 7 bases, and 12 bases stayed unmatched. The sample belongs to a study of blood T cell repertoires in COVID-19. At the level of the study: T cells, B-cell-depleted T cells, or PBMCs provided the cDNA or gDNA that served as material.

This table comes from immunoSEQ multiplex PCR, and its TCRdb copy is limited to in-frame clones, with some not included. This sample has a few hundred thousand clones; 70% to 90% occur once, and the top ten carry roughly 2%. This receptor was identified in a man aged 35 to 55 in a cohort exposed to, infected with or recovered from COVID-19 (not recorded which). V is TRBV5-6 and J is TRBJ2-1, with 12 bases identical to TRBD2. The sample comprised PBMCs or T cells enriched from blood (not recorded which). CDR3: CASGASGRALRNEQFF. Here the CDR3 DNA reads TGTGCCAGCGGAGCTAGCGGGAGGGCCTTGCGGAATGAGCAGTTCTTC. The entire variable domain, with the rest obtained from reference TRBV5-6 and TRBJ2-1, is as follows: DAGVTQSPTHLIKTRGQQVTLRCSPKSGHDTVSWYQQALGQGPQFIFQYYEEEERQRGNFPDRFSGHQFPNYSSELNVNALLLGDSALYLCASGASGRALRNEQFFGPGTRLTVL.